The source of this T cell receptor beta chain is a study of identical twins. Unique molecular identifiers were present on the cDNA, and a universal primer site came from template switching. From the 5' RACE reads, TCRdb called clonotypes with MiXCR, one entry per CDR3 protein. This table holds 210,000 or so distinct CDR3 sequences, 15% to 20% found once. This clonotype was picked up many times. V was shortened by 4 bases and J by 4 bases, with 12 bases between the two germline ends. The CDR3 is 14 residues long. The sample was also reused in another study, on T cells expressing NK-cell markers.

The source material was CD8+ T cells sorted from blood. This receptor was identified in a woman younger than 30 in good health. V gene TRBV12-3 or TRBV12-4 combines with J gene TRBJ2-3; tentative D call: TRBD2 (6 bases). In DNA, the CDR3 is TGTGCCAGCAGTTGGGCTAGCGCGGCAGATACGCAGTATTTT. This translates into CASSWASAADTQYF.